Shown below are 2 T cell receptor beta chains from a single sample sequenced in a study of blood T cell repertoires in COVID-19. Sequencing was performed with immunoSEQ multiplex PCR; in TCRdb, only in-frame clones are kept and a portion is missing. Of roughly 55,000 clones in the sample, roughly four fifths are singletons; the top ten hold roughly 2%. The specimen sequenced was peripheral blood. The source is a woman aged 55-69 years with acute or convalescent COVID-19.

J is TRBJ1-1 and V is TRBV19; 10 bases fit TRBD1. The germline CDR1 and CDR2 sequences are LNHDA and SQIVND (reference sequence). The CDR3 is made up of 15 amino acids. Germline trimming cut 3 bases from V and 4 bases from J; bases unmatched to any gene: 5. This CDR3 reads CASSIPGQGSTEAFF. CDR3 DNA: TGTGCCAGTAGTATCCCGGGACAGGGGAGCACTGAAGCTTTCTTT.

V is TRBV29-1 and J is TRBJ2-5; 9 bases fit TRBD1. Germline V gene lookup returns CDR1 SQVTM and CDR2 ANQGSEA. The CDR3 length is 14 residues. V was clipped by 5 bases and J by 5 bases; unmatched bases: 9. The CDR3, as DNA: TGCAGCGTTTCCCGAGGGACAGGGAAGGAGACCCAGTACTTC. Amino acids: CSVSRGTGKETQYF.